This T cell receptor (beta chain) is from a study of PD-L1 blockade in urothelial cancer. On the study more broadly: From 2014, patients received atezolizumab, given as 1,200 mg intravenously every 3 weeks. Patients had undergone 0 to 3 prior chemotherapy regimens. Reported median T cell count for blood samples was around 140,000.

Time point reported: peripheral blood 6 weeks after treatment start. Patients had locally advanced or metastatic urothelial carcinoma. Germline-derived CDR1 and CDR2 are SEHNR and FQNEAQ (reference sequence). Trimming at V came to 4 bases and at J to 4 bases, leaving 11 bases not matched to a gene. This CDR3 comprises 16 residues. TCRdb's copy holds only in-frame clones and misses some; the assay was immunoSEQ multiplex PCR. The table records about 45,000 clones, roughly 85% of them present only once. The TCR comes from a man aged 60 to 69 with urothelial cancer. The sequencing used PBMCs, collected around atezolizumab (anti-PD-L1) treatment. The V and J genes are TRBV7-9 and TRBJ2-7; 9 positions match TRBD1. The CDR3 is CASSSRTGGKWYEQYF. CDR3 sequence (DNA): TGTGCCAGCAGCTCCCGCACAGGGGGCAAATGGTACGAGCAGTACTTC.